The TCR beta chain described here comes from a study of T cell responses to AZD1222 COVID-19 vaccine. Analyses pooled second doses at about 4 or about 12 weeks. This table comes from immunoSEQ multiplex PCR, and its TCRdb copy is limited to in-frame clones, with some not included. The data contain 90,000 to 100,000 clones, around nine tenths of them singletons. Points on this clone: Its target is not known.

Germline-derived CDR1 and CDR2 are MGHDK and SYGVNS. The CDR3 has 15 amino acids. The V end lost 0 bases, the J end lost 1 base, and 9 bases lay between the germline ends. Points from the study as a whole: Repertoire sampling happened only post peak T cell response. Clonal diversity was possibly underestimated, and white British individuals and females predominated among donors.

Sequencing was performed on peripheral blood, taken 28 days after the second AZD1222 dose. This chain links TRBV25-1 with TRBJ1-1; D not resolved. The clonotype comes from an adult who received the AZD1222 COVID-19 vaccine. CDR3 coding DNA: TGTGCCAGCAGTGAATATGGCAGGAAGAACACTGAAGCTTTCTTT. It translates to CASSEYGRKNTEAFF.